This TCR beta chain derives from a study of cytomegalovirus exposure and HLA in healthy donors. The wider study: HLA-typed donors were the source of approximately 88 million unique TCRs, which an early data release held.

PCR involved 60 Vbeta and 13 Jbeta primers. Method: immunoSEQ multiplex PCR; TCRdb's copy keeps in-frame clones and lacks some. The data hold fewer than 300,000 clones, with around 80% observed a single time. Germline lookup yields CDR1 SQVTM and CDR2 ANQGSEA. The CDR3 has 14 amino acids. V gave up 5 bases and J gave up 8 bases; unmatched junction bases: 11. The receptor was derived from a girl aged 2-10 years in good health and CMV-seronegative. The V gene is TRBV29-1, the J gene TRBJ1-2; 10 bases match TRBD1. Sequenced: PBMCs. The CDR3: CSVQAPGTGDGYTF. The CDR3 DNA follows: TGCAGCGTTCAGGCGCCCGGGACAGGGGACGGCTACACCTTC.